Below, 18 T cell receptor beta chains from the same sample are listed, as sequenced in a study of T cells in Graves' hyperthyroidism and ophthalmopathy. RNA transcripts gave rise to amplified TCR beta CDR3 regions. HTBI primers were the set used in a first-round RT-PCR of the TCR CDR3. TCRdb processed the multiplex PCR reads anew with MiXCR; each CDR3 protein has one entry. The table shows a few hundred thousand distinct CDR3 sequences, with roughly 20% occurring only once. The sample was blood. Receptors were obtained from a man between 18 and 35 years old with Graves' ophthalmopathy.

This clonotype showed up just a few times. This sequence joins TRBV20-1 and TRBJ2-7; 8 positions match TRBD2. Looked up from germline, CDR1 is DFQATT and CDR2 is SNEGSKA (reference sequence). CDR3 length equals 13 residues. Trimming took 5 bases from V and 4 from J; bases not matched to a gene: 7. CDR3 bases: TGCAGTGCTTTGGGGGTAGCGGGGTACGAGCAGTACTTC. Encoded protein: CSALGVAGYEQYF.

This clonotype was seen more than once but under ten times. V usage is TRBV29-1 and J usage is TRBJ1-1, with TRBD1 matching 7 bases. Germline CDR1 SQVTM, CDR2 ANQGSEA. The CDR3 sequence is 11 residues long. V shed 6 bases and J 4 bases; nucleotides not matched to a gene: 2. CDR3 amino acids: CSVDRSTEAFF. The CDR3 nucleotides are TGCAGCGTGGACAGGAGCACTGAAGCTTTCTTT.

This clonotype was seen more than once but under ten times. Here the CDR3 reads CASSQTARGNQPQHF. In DNA, the CDR3 is TGCGCCAGCAGCCAGACCGCAAGAGGCAATCAGCCCCAGCATTTT. The chain combines TRBV4-1 with TRBJ1-5; D gene ambiguous. V lost 3 bases and J lost 2, with 11 bases in between. CDR1 and CDR2 from the germline V gene are MGHRA and YSYEKL. This CDR3 contains 15 residues.

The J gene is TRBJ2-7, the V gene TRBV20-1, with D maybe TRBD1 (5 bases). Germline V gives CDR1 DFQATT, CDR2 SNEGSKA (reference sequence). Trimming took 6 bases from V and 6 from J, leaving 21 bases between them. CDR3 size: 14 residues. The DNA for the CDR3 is TGCAGTGCACTGATAAGACAGACCTTGAGCGAGCAGTACTTC. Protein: CSALIRQTLSEQYF.

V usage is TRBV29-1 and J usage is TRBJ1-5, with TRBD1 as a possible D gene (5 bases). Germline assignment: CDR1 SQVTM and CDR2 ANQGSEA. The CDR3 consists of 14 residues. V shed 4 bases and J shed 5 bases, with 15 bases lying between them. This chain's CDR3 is CSVAAAGRDQPQHF. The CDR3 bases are TGCAGCGTTGCCGCGGCAGGGAGGGATCAGCCCCAGCATTTT.

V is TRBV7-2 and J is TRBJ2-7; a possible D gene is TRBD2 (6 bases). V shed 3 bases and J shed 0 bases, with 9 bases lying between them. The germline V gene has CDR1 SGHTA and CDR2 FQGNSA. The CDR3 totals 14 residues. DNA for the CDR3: TGTGCCAGCAGCTTCGGGGGAGCCTCCTACGAGCAGTACTTC. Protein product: CASSFGGASYEQYF.

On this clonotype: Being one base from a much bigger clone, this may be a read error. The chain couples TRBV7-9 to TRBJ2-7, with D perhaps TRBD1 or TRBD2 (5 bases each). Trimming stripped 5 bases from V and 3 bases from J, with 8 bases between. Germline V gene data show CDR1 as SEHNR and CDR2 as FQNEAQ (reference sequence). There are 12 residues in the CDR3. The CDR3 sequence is CASSGDGYEQYF. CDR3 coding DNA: TGTGCCAGCAGCGGGGACGGCTACGAGCAGTACTTC.

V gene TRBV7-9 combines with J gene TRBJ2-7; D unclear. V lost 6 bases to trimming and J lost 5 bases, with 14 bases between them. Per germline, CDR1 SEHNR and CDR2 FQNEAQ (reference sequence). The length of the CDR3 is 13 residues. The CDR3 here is CASSAGWQDEQYF. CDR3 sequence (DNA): TGTGCCAGCAGTGCCGGGTGGCAAGACGAGCAGTACTTC. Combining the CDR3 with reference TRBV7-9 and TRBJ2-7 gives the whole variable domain DTGVSQNPRHKITKRGQNVTFRCDPISEHNRLYWYRQTLGQGPEFLTYFQNEAQLEKSRLLSDRFSAERPKGSFSTLEIQRTEQGDSAMYLCASSAGWQDEQYFGPGTRLTVT.

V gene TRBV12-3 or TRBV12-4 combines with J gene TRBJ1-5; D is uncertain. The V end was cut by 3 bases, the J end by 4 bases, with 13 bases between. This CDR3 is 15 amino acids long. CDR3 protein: CASSLAPELNQPQHF. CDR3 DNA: TGTGCCAGCAGTTTGGCACCGGAACTAAATCAGCCCCAGCATTTT.

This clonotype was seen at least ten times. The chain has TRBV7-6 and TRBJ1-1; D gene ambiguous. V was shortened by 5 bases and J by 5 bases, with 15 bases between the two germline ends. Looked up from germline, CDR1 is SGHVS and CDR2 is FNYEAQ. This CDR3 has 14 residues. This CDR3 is CASSLEDGKTEAFF. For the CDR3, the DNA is TGTGCCAGCAGCCTCGAGGACGGTAAGACTGAAGCTTTCTTT. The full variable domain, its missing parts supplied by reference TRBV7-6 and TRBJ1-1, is GAGVSQSPRYKVTKRGQDVALRCDPISGHVSLYWYRQALGQGPEFLTYFNYEAQQDKSGLPNDRFSAERPEGSISTLTIQRTEQRDSAMYRCASSLEDGKTEAFFGQGTRLTVV.

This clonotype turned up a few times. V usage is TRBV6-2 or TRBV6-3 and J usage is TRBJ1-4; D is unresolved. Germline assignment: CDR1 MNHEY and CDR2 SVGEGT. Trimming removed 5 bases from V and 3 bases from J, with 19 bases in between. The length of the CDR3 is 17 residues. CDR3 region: CASSKRVTRLPNEKLFF. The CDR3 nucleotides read TGTGCCAGCAGTAAGAGGGTTACCCGGTTGCCTAATGAAAAACTGTTTTTT.

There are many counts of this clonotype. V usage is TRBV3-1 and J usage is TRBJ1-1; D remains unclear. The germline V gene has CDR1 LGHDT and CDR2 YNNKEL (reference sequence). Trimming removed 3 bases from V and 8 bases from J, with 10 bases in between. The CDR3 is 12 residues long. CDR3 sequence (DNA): TGTGCCAGCAGCCAGAGAGGACGGGAAGCTTTCTTT. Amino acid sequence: CASSQRGREAFF.

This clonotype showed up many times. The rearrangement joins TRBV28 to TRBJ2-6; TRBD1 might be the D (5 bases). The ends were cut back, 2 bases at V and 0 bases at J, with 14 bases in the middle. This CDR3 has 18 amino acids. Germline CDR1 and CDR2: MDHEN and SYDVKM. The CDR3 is CASSLISQGYSGANVLTF. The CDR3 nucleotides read TGTGCCAGCAGTTTAATATCGCAGGGTTACTCTGGGGCCAACGTCCTGACTTTC.

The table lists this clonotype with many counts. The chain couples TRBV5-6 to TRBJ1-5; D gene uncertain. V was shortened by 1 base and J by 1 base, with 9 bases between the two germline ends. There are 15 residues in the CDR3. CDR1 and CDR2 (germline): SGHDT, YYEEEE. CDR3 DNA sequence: TGTGCCAGCAGCTTGAGGGAATTGAGCAATCAGCCCCAGCATTTT. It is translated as CASSLRELSNQPQHF.

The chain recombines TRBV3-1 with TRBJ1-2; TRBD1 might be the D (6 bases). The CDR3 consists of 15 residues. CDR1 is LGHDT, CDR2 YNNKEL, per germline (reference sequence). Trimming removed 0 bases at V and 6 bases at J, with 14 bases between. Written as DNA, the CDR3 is TGTGCCAGCAGCCAAGATCTTAGGGGGTCGAATGGCTACACCTTC. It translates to CASSQDLRGSNGYTF.

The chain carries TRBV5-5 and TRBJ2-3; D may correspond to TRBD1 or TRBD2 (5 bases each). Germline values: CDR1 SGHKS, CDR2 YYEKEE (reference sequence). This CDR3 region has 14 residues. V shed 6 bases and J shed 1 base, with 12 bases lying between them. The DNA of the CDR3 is TGTGCCAGCAACAGTTTGGGGGGCACAGATACGCAGTATTTT. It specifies CASNSLGGTDTQYF.

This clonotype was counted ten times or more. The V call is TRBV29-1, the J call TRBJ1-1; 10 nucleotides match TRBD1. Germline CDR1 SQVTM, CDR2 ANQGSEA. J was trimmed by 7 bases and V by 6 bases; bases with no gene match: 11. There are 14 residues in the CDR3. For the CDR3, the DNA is TGCAGCGTGACCAGACAGGGGGCGAGGGGTGAAGCTTTCTTT. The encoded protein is CSVTRQGARGEAFF.

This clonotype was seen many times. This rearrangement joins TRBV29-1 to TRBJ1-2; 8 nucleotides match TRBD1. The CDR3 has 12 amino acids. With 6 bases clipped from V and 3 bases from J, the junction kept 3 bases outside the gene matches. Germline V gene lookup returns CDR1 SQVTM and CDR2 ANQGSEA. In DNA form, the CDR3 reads TGCAGCGTCGGACAGGGCGACTATGGCTACACCTTC. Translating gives CSVGQGDYGYTF.